These 19 T cell receptor beta chains were sequenced from one sample in a study of shared clonotypes between healthy human individuals. Data came from immunoSEQ multiplex PCR; TCRdb stores just in-frame clones and leaves some out. The table includes approximately 810,000 clones, over 90% detected once. Naive CD8 cells lacked CD45RO and underwent positive selection for CCR7, leaving out terminally differentiated effector memory CD45RA+ cells. Sequences were obtained from naive CD8+ T cells sorted from blood. Receptor source: a man aged 30 to 39 in good health.

This clone is a singleton in its sample. The CDR3 sequence is CSVQDGSSYNEQFF. The CDR3 DNA reads TGCAGCGTCCAGGACGGTAGCTCCTACAATGAGCAGTTCTTC. The chain joins TRBV29-1 to TRBJ2-1; no firm D call. From germline, CDR1 is SQVTM and CDR2 ANQGSEA. The CDR3 extends over 14 amino acids. Trimming stripped 6 bases from V and 0 bases from J, with 12 bases between.

The chain carries TRBV29-1 and TRBJ1-2, with D possibly TRBD1 on 6 matching bases. Germline CDR1 SQVTM, CDR2 ANQGSEA. This CDR3 spans 14 amino acids. The germline V and J ends were trimmed by 0 bases and 0 bases, with 8 bases remaining between them. The CDR3 protein is CSVEDRDTNYGYTF. The CDR3 DNA reads TGCAGCGTTGAAGATCGGGACACTAACTATGGCTACACCTTC. The whole variable domain, filled in from reference TRBV29-1 and TRBJ1-2, reads SAVISQKPSRDICQRGTSLTIQCQVDSQVTMMFWYRQQPGQSLTLIATANQGSEATYESGFVIDKFPISRPNLTFSTLTVSNMSPEDSSIYLCSVEDRDTNYGYTFGSGTRLTVV.

A word on this clone: The same CDR3 can be traced to other DNA sequences in this sample. The chain employs TRBV7-9 and TRBJ2-3; D unclear. This CDR3 has 13 residues. Trimming removed 3 bases at V and 2 bases at J, with 6 bases between. Germline V gene data show CDR1 as SEHNR and CDR2 as FQNEAQ (reference sequence). CDR3 nucleotide sequence: TGTGCCAGCAGCTTGGTCGTCACAGATACGCAGTATTTT. It codes for CASSLVVTDTQYF.

This clone was seen a handful of times. The sample has other DNA sequences that encode this CDR3 too. The chain recombines TRBV6-5 with TRBJ2-7, with D possibly matching TRBD1 (5 bases). The CDR3 is 12 residues long. V dropped 5 bases and J dropped 6 bases, with 11 bases sitting between them. Germline loops: CDR1 MNHEY, CDR2 SVGAGI. The CDR3 spells CASSPTGSEQYF. CDR3 DNA: TGTGCCAGCAGTCCCACAGGATCCGAGCAGTACTTC.

This chain links TRBV19 with TRBJ2-7, with a weak D call TRBD1 (5 bases). The CDR3 totals 13 residues. V lost 6 bases to trimming and J lost 3 bases, with 12 bases between them. The germline V gene has CDR1 LNHDA and CDR2 SQIVND (reference sequence). CDR3 loop: CASRGVGDYEQYF. CDR3 DNA sequence: TGTGCCAGTAGAGGGGTCGGCGACTACGAGCAGTACTTC.

The chain uses TRBV29-1 and TRBJ2-7; weak D call: TRBD2 (6 bases). V was shortened by 4 bases and J by 1 base, with 11 bases between the two germline ends. The CDR3 has 13 amino acids. Germline V gene data show CDR1 as SQVTM and CDR2 as ANQGSEA. In nucleotides, the CDR3 is TGCAGCGTTGCGCGGGACGGGTCCTACGAGCAGTACTTC. Its translation is CSVARDGSYEQYF.

This chain connects TRBV28 to TRBJ2-1; 11 bases line up with TRBD2. The trim removed 2 bases at V and 4 bases at J, leaving 4 bases unmatched. CDR1 is MDHEN, CDR2 SYDVKM, per germline. The CDR3 runs 16 residues. The CDR3 nucleotides are TGTGCCAGCAGTTTAAGAGGACTAGCGGGTTACAATGAGCAGTTCTTC. It translates to CASSLRGLAGYNEQFF.

The chain uses TRBV6-5 and TRBJ1-4; D not resolved. With 6 bases removed from V and 5 bases from J, the gap between germline ends came to 13 bases. The CDR3 is 14 amino acids. Germline V gene data show CDR1 as MNHEY and CDR2 as SVGAGI. In DNA, the CDR3 is TGTGCCAGCAGATCCGACCGCGCGAATGAAAAACTGTTTTTT. It is translated as CASRSDRANEKLFF.

The DNA for the CDR3 is TGTGCCAGTAGTTCCGGGACAGGCTCCTACAATGAGCAGTTCTTC. Its translation: CASSSGTGSYNEQFF. This chain links TRBV19 with TRBJ2-1, with 8 bases lining up with TRBD1. This CDR3 has 15 amino acids. Germline CDR1 reads LNHDA; CDR2 reads SQIVND (reference sequence). J lost 0 bases, V lost 5 bases, and 3 bases had no gene match.

The rearrangement joins TRBV2 to TRBJ2-1; D is uncertain. Trimming removed 7 bases from V and 7 bases from J, with 14 bases in between. The CDR3 covers 13 residues. Looked up from germline, CDR1 is SNHLY and CDR2 is FYNNEI. CDR3: CASNPTQANEQFF. CDR3 nucleotide sequence: TGTGCCAGCAACCCGACTCAGGCGAATGAGCAGTTCTTC.

The V gene is TRBV27, the J gene TRBJ1-2, with D unresolved. The CDR3 is made up of 15 amino acids. V dropped 0 bases and J dropped 8 bases, with 16 bases sitting between them. Germline CDR1 and CDR2: MNHEY and SMNVEV (reference sequence). The CDR3 loop reads CASSLSRRGSGGYTF. The CDR3 DNA reads TGTGCCAGCAGTTTATCGCGCCGGGGATCAGGAGGCTACACCTTC.

The gene calls are TRBV27 and TRBJ1-2; 7 bases fit TRBD1. CDR1 is MNHEY and CDR2 is SMNVEV in the germline V gene (reference sequence). Trimming cost V 2 bases and J 4 bases; bases outside gene matches: 4. The CDR3 consists of 14 residues. CDR3 residues: CASSLGGGGYGYTF. CDR3 DNA sequence: TGTGCCAGCAGTTTAGGAGGGGGCGGCTATGGCTACACCTTC.

This clone was counted a few times. V is TRBV28 and J is TRBJ2-7; D is uncertain. The V end lost 5 bases, the J end lost 2 bases, and 7 bases lay between the germline ends. CDR3 length: 12 residues. Per the germline V gene, CDR1 is MDHEN and CDR2 is SYDVKM. The CDR3 protein is CASSPETYEQYF. Written as DNA, the CDR3 is TGTGCCAGCAGTCCCGAAACCTACGAGCAGTACTTC.

The chain is built from TRBV28 and TRBJ2-1; D call uncertain. Trimming removed 6 bases at V and 9 bases at J, with 15 bases between. CDR3 length: 13 amino acids. Germline CDR1 is MDHEN and CDR2 is SYDVKM. The CDR3 loop is CASRGLGSGEQFF. The CDR3 DNA follows: TGTGCCAGCAGGGGCCTAGGCTCCGGTGAGCAGTTCTTC.

This chain uses TRBV7-9 with TRBJ2-1, with TRBD1 identical over 10 bases. Germline V gene data show CDR1 as SEHNR and CDR2 as FQNEAQ (reference sequence). The CDR3 contains 18 residues. With 1 base clipped from V and 0 bases from J, the junction kept 6 bases outside the gene matches. DNA for the CDR3: TGTGCCAGCAGCTTAGGGGGACAGGGGATGGCCTCCTACAATGAGCAGTTCTTC. Protein: CASSLGGQGMASYNEQFF.

This clone has just one count. V gene TRBV4-1 combines with J gene TRBJ2-7; 9 bases line up with TRBD2. CDR3 length: 15 residues. Germline V lookup: CDR1 MGHRA, CDR2 YSYEKL. V lost 3 bases, J lost 4 bases, and 7 bases stayed unmatched. The CDR3 nucleotides read TGCGCCAGCAGCCAGGTAGCGGGAGAGGTTTACGAGCAGTACTTC. Translation: CASSQVAGEVYEQYF.

The chain combines TRBV9 with TRBJ2-7; a possible D gene is TRBD1 (6 bases). There are 17 residues in the CDR3. Trimming pared 3 bases from V and 3 bases from J, leaving 22 bases between. CDR1 is SGDLS and CDR2 is YYNGEE in the germline V gene. CDR3 in DNA: TGTGCCAGCAGCGCCAGTACCCTCTCTGGGGGCCACTACGAGCAGTACTTC. Protein product: CASSASTLSGGHYEQYF. Full variable domain (outside the CDR3, taken from reference TRBV9 and TRBJ2-7): DSGVTQTPKHLITATGQRVTLRCSPRSGDLSVYWYQQSLDQGLQFLIQYYNGEERAKGNILERFSAQQFPDLHSELNLSSLELGDSALYFCASSASTLSGGHYEQYFGPGTRLTVT.

The chain recombines TRBV27 with TRBJ1-4; TRBD1 matches 7 bases. This CDR3 has 17 amino acids. V lost 8 bases to trimming and J lost 8 bases; unmatched junction nucleotides: 20. The germline V gene encodes CDR1 MNHEY and CDR2 SMNVEV (reference sequence). The CDR3 DNA follows: TGTGCCAGCTCCCTCGGCGCAGGGGGGACCGGGAGGGAAAAACTGTTTTTT. Its protein is CASSLGAGGTGREKLFF.

The chain joins TRBV28 to TRBJ1-5, with a possible D match to TRBD1 (6 bases). This CDR3 is 15 amino acids long. CDR1 and CDR2 (germline): MDHEN, SYDVKM. Trimming left V 5 bases short and J 6 bases short, with 17 bases between. CDR3 loop: CASSQGDGGLQPQHF. The CDR3 nucleotides are TGTGCCAGCAGTCAAGGTGATGGGGGGCTTCAGCCCCAGCATTTT.